The subject of this entry is one T cell receptor (beta chain). PCR involved 60 Vbeta and 13 Jbeta primers. TCRdb keeps only in-frame clones here, not all; method: immunoSEQ multiplex PCR. In the table there are around 150,000 clones, roughly nine tenths of which are singletons. This specimen comes from a study of cytomegalovirus exposure and HLA in healthy donors. The J segment lost 4 bases and the V segment lost 6 bases, leaving 8 bases of the junction unmatched. This CDR3 has 15 residues. CDR1 is MNHEY and CDR2 is SMNVEV in the germline V gene (reference sequence). Source material: PBMCs. V is TRBV27 and J is TRBJ1-2; 10 nucleotides align to TRBD1. The TCR comes from a woman aged 30 to 39 in good health and CMV-seronegative. The CDR3 here is CASRGTGTGAYGYTF. In nucleotides, the CDR3 is TGTGCCAGCAGGGGAACCGGGACAGGGGCCTATGGCTACACCTTC.